This T cell receptor (beta chain) emerged from a study of cytomegalovirus exposure and HLA in healthy donors. Study-level findings and limits: Within the roughly 120 validation repertoires, first-cohort TCR clusters tended to co-occur, according to a later analysis. A list of more than 150 TCR beta chains associated with cytomegalovirus was given.

Here immunoSEQ multiplex PCR was the method, and the copy in TCRdb shows in-frame clones only, minus some. The top ten clones hold 10% of a sample with about 170,000 clones, roughly 86% of them seen once. The junction had 10 bases not matched to a gene; V was cut back by 3 bases and J by 0 bases. Germline CDR1 reads MDHEN; CDR2 reads SYDVKM. CDR3 length equals 17 residues. This clone appeared a single time. As yet, its antigen is unknown. Material for sequencing was PBMCs. The source is a woman aged 18-29 years in good health and CMV-seropositive. J is TRBJ2-5 and V is TRBV28, with 7 bases aligning to TRBD2. CDR3 DNA: TGTGCCAGCAGTTTTCTTCGGGGAGGGAGTGACCAAGAGACCCAGTACTTC. Encoded protein: CASSFLRGGSDQETQYF.